This entry lists 21 T cell receptor beta chains sequenced from one sample in a study of preoperative IRX-2 immunotherapy in early breast cancer. Treatment of the sample: preoperative locoregional IRX-2 cytokine immunotherapy. TCRdb's copy holds only in-frame clones and misses some; the assay was immunoSEQ multiplex PCR. The sample contains 40,000 to 50,000 clones, 70% to 80% of which appear only once. Material: tumor tissue, obtained after IRX-2 immunotherapy. These receptors were obtained from a human donor with breast cancer.

This rearrangement joins TRBV27 to TRBJ2-3; D call uncertain. In germline, CDR1 is MNHEY, CDR2 SMNVEV (reference sequence). CDR3 size: 12 residues. V gave up 4 bases and J gave up 8 bases, with 10 bases separating them. The CDR3 spells CASSYPPGTQYF. For the CDR3, the DNA is TGTGCCAGCAGTTACCCCCCGGGTACGCAGTATTTT.

The chain recombines TRBV14 with TRBJ2-2, with TRBD2 as a possible D gene (6 bases). V lost 2 bases to trimming and J lost 2 bases, with 9 bases between them. Looked up from germline, CDR1 is SGHDN and CDR2 is FVKESK. This CDR3 has 15 amino acids. The CDR3 region is CASSQPGENTGELFF. Here the CDR3 DNA reads TGTGCCAGCAGCCAACCGGGAGAAAACACCGGGGAGCTGTTTTTT.

The genes are TRBV19 and TRBJ2-5; 10 nucleotides agree with TRBD2. J lost 0 bases, V lost 3 bases, and 1 base had no gene match. Per germline, CDR1 LNHDA and CDR2 SQIVND (reference sequence). The CDR3 contains 15 residues. CDR3 in amino acids: CASSIGTSDQETQYF. CDR3 in DNA: TGTGCCAGTAGTATCGGGACTAGCGACCAAGAGACCCAGTACTTC.

Turning to this clone: The same CDR3 arises from other DNA sequences in this sample as well. The chain couples TRBV19 to TRBJ1-5; D perhaps matches TRBD1 (5 bases). Germline loops: CDR1 LNHDA, CDR2 SQIVND (reference sequence). The CDR3 length is 13 residues. V was shortened by 1 base and J by 7 bases, with 8 bases between the two germline ends. The CDR3 reads CASSIGGEQPQHF. The DNA of the CDR3 is TGTGCCAGTAGTATAGGAGGGGAGCAGCCCCAGCATTTT.

This CDR3 reads CASSYQQSGNTIYF. CDR3 DNA sequence: TGTGCCAGCAGTTACCAACAATCTGGAAACACCATATATTTT. The chain has TRBV6-8 and TRBJ1-3; no firm D call. The germline V and J ends were trimmed by 2 bases and 1 base, with 6 bases remaining between them. The CDR3 has 14 amino acids. Germline V gene lookup returns CDR1 MNHGY and CDR2 SAAAGT.

V usage is TRBV28 and J usage is TRBJ2-1; D not resolved. CDR1 and CDR2 (germline): MDHEN, SYDVKM. The CDR3 is made up of 12 amino acids. V lost 3 bases and J 6 bases, leaving 6 bases between the germline ends. CDR3 region: CASSLDGNEQFF. CDR3 coding DNA: TGTGCCAGCAGTTTGGACGGCAATGAGCAGTTCTTC.

The V call is TRBV18, the J call TRBJ1-6; D remains ambiguous. Germline-derived CDR1 and CDR2 are KGHSH and LQKENI. The CDR3 is 14 residues long. Trimming took off 3 bases at V and 8 bases at J, with 11 bases between the two ends. The CDR3: CASSPTQEDSPLHF. The CDR3, as DNA: TGTGCCAGCTCACCTACGCAGGAGGATTCACCCCTCCACTTT.

The chain has TRBV5-1 and TRBJ2-1; no clear D gene. Deletions cut 0 bases from V and 7 bases from J, with 14 bases between. The V gene's germline CDR1 is SGHRS and CDR2 YFSETQ. The CDR3 is made up of 15 amino acids. The CDR3, as DNA: TGCGCCAGCAGCTTGGTCGGTAAGATAGGGAATGAGCAGTTCTTC. It codes for CASSLVGKIGNEQFF.

The chain is built from TRBV6-8 and TRBJ2-5; D uncertain. V dropped 5 bases and J dropped 5 bases, with 12 bases sitting between them. The CDR3 is made up of 13 amino acids. Germline V gene sequence: CDR1 MNHGY, CDR2 SAAAGT. This chain's CDR3 is CASSPDGWETQYF. The DNA for the CDR3 is TGTGCCAGCAGTCCGGACGGTTGGGAGACCCAGTACTTC.

The V gene is TRBV18, the J gene TRBJ2-7; possible D gene TRBD2, 6 bases. Germline CDR1 is KGHSH and CDR2 is LQKENI. Trimming removed 2 bases from V and 3 bases from J, with 14 bases in between. This CDR3 has 15 residues. The CDR3 DNA is TGTGCCAGCTCACCAGGGGGGTCGGGGAACTACGAGCAGTACTTC. Translation gives CASSPGGSGNYEQYF. Variable domain in full (rest from reference TRBV18 and TRBJ2-7): NAGVMQNPRHLVRRRGQEARLRCSPMKGHSHVYWYRQLPEEGLKFMVYLQKENIIDESGMPKERFSAEFPKEGPSILRIQQVVRGDSAAYFCASSPGGSGNYEQYFGPGTRLTVT.

The V gene is TRBV19, the J gene TRBJ2-7; TRBD2 might be the D (7 bases). The germline CDR1 and CDR2 sequences are LNHDA and SQIVND (reference sequence). Between the trimmed V and J ends, which lost 2 bases and 6 bases, there was a span of 17 bases. This CDR3 is built from 15 residues. The DNA of the CDR3 is TGTGCCAGTAGTATACTCGGGGGGCTGATCGGCGAGCAGTACTTC. Amino acid sequence: CASSILGGLIGEQYF.

The chain joins TRBV19 to TRBJ2-6, with TRBD2 identical over 7 bases. CDR3 length: 15 amino acids. Germline trimming cut 9 bases from V and 4 bases from J; bases unmatched to any gene: 9. Germline V gene lookup returns CDR1 LNHDA and CDR2 SQIVND (reference sequence). In nucleotides, the CDR3 is TGTGCCAGCAGAGGGAGGGCGGCGGGGGCCAACGTCCTGACTTTC. Its protein is CASRGRAAGANVLTF.

V and J are TRBV6-8 and TRBJ2-7, with 9 bases matching TRBD1. CDR1 and CDR2 from the germline V gene are MNHGY and SAAAGT. The CDR3 is made up of 15 amino acids. Trimming removed 6 bases from V and 7 bases from J; junction bases left unmatched: 13. CDR3: CASSQVGQGTWEQYF. The DNA of the CDR3 is TGTGCCAGCAGCCAGGTAGGACAGGGGACCTGGGAGCAGTACTTC.

This clone was detected a few times. CDR3 coding DNA: TGTGCCAGCAGTGAAGTCCCAGTTAACACTGAAGCTTTCTTT. Translating it yields CASSEVPVNTEAFF. This rearrangement joins TRBV6-1 to TRBJ1-1; D remains unclear. Germline loops: CDR1 MNHNS, CDR2 SASEGT. Deletions cut 1 base from V and 2 bases from J, with 8 bases between. The CDR3 runs to 14 residues.

The chain carries TRBV6-8 and TRBJ2-6, with D perhaps assigned TRBD1 or TRBD2 (6 bases each). The CDR3 has 15 amino acids. V was shortened by 8 bases and J by 4 bases, with 15 bases between the two germline ends. Looked up from germline, CDR1 is MNHGY and CDR2 is SAAAGT. The CDR3 bases are TGTGCCAGCGGGGGGCTTAGACCCGGGGCCAACGTCCTGACTTTC. Amino acids: CASGGLRPGANVLTF.

J is TRBJ1-5 and V is TRBV19; TRBD1 matches at 8 bases. The CDR3 runs to 15 residues. Trimming at V came to 5 bases and at J to 4 bases, leaving 7 bases not matched to a gene. Germline CDR1 and CDR2: LNHDA and SQIVND (reference sequence). The CDR3 DNA follows: TGTGCCAGTAGTTCGGACAGGGCTGTGAATCAGCCCCAGCATTTT. This translates into CASSSDRAVNQPQHF.

This chain connects TRBV6-8 to TRBJ1-1, with D uncertain. Between the trimmed V and J ends, which lost 10 bases and 1 base, there was a span of 13 bases. There are 13 residues in the CDR3. CDR1 and CDR2 (germline): MNHGY, SAAAGT. This CDR3 is CAITLSGNTEAFF. The DNA of the CDR3 is TGTGCCATCACCCTATCAGGGAACACTGAAGCTTTCTTT.

CDR3 DNA: TGTGCCAGCAGTGCCGCCGGACTAGCGGGAGGGCCAACCCACAATGAGCAGTTCTTC. Protein: CASSAAGLAGGPTHNEQFF. This chain connects TRBV6-8 to TRBJ2-1; 15 positions agree with TRBD2. In germline, CDR1 is MNHGY, CDR2 SAAAGT. J was trimmed by 5 bases and V by 5 bases; bases with no gene match: 13. This CDR3 region has 19 residues.

The chain couples TRBV6-8 to TRBJ1-2, with D possibly being TRBD1 (5 bases). Trimming left V 7 bases short and J 3 bases short, with 15 bases between. Germline CDR1 is MNHGY and CDR2 is SAAAGT. There are 14 residues in the CDR3. The CDR3 bases are TGTGCCAGCATTATCGGGGGAAGCGACTATGGCTACACCTTC. It yields the protein CASIIGGSDYGYTF.

The V and J genes are TRBV29-1 and TRBJ2-7; 11 positions match TRBD2. Germline CDR1 is SQVTM and CDR2 is ANQGSEA. The CDR3 contains 13 residues. V was clipped by 5 bases and J by 2 bases; unmatched bases: 2. The CDR3 is CSVLAGGTYEQYF. DNA of the CDR3: TGCAGCGTTTTAGCGGGAGGGACCTACGAGCAGTACTTC.

The gene calls are TRBV11-3 and TRBJ2-5; 8 bases line up with TRBD1. The CDR3 sequence is 14 residues long. V was clipped by 5 bases and J by 5 bases; unmatched bases: 7. Per the germline V gene, CDR1 is SGHNT and CDR2 is YENEEA. CDR3 sequence (DNA): TGTGCCAGCAGCGACACAGGGGGAATGGAGACCCAGTACTTC. Encoded protein: CASSDTGGMETQYF.